A single T cell receptor beta chain is shown here with its context. What it recognizes is unknown. A multiplex PCR was run with 60 Vbeta primers and 13 Jbeta primers. Generated by immunoSEQ multiplex PCR, the TCRdb table keeps only in-frame clones and is missing some. This table holds about 230,000 clones, 77% found once. The sample originates from a study of cytomegalovirus exposure and HLA in healthy donors. Study-wide points: No immune exposure information besides CMV serostatus was available. Further analysis was carried out later, and it showed several of the most significant clusters appearing linked to common viral pathogens.

The CDR3 totals 16 residues. From germline, CDR1 is SEHNR and CDR2 FQNEAQ (reference sequence). The ends were cut back, 2 bases at V and 2 bases at J, with 10 bases in the middle. V is TRBV7-9 and J is TRBJ2-6, with D possibly TRBD1 on 6 matching bases. Sequenced: PBMCs. The sequence derives from a woman in her sixties or seventies in good health and CMV-seropositive. For the CDR3, the DNA is TGTGCCAGCAGCTTATCCAGGGGTCCTGGGGCCAACGTCCTGACTTTC. Translation gives CASSLSRGPGANVLTF.